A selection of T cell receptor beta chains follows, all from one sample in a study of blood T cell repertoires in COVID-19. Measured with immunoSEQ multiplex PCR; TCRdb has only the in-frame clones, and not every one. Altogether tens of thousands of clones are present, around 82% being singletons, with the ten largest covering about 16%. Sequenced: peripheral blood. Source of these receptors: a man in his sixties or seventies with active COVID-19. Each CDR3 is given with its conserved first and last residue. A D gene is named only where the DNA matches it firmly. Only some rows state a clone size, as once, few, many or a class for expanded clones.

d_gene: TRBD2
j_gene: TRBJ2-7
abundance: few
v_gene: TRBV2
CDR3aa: CASIRLATDSYEQYF
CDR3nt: TGTGCCAGCATCCGACTAGCGACAGACTCCTACGAGCAGTACTTC

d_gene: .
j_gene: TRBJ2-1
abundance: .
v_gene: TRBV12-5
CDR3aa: CASALQGPPYNEQFF
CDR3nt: TGTGCTAGTGCCTTACAGGGCCCGCCCTACAATGAGCAGTTCTTC

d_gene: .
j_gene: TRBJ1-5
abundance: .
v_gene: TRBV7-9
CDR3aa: CASSLRDKQPQHF
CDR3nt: TGTGCCAGCAGCTTAAGGGACAAACAGCCCCAGCATTTT

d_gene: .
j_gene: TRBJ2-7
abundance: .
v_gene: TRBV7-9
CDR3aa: CASSRDRYEQYF
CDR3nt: TGTGCCAGCAGCAGAGACAGATACGAGCAGTACTTC

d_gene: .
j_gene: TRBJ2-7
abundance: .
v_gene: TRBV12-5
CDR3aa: CASWGADYEQYF
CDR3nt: TGTGCTAGTTGGGGAGCGGACTACGAGCAGTACTTC

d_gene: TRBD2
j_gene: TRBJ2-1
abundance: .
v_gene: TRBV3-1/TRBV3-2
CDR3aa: CASSLPAGGSYEQFF
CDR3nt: TGTGCCAGCAGCCTTCCAGCGGGGGGGTCGTATGAGCAGTTCTTC

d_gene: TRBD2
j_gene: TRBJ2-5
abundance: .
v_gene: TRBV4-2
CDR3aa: CASSQVGGDARTQYF
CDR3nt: TGTGCCAGCAGCCAAGTTGGGGGGGATGCTCGGACCCAGTACTTC

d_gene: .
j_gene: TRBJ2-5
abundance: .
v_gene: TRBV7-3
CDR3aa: CASSSGGETQYF
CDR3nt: TGTGCCAGCAGCTCAGGGGGGGAGACCCAGTACTTC

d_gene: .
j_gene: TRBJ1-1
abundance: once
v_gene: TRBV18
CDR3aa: CASSPVAGSTEAFF
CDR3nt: TGTGCCAGCTCACCAGTCGCGGGGAGTACTGAAGCTTTCTTT

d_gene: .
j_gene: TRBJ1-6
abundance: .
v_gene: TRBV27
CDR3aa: CASSLGGGRNSPLHF
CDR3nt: TGTGCCAGCAGTTTGGGCGGGGGGCGAAATTCACCCCTCCACTTT

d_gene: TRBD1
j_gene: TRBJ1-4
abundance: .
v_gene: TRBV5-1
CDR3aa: CASSLMGQLNEKLFF
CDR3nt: TGCGCCAGCAGCTTGATGGGACAGTTAAATGAAAAACTGTTTTTT

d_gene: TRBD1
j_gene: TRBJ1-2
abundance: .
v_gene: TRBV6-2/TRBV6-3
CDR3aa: CASSSGQGRYTF
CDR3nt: TGTGCCAGCAGTTCGGGACAGGGAAGGTACACCTTC

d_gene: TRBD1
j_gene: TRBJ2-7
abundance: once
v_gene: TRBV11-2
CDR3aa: CASSLDRYEQYF
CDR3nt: TGTGCCAGCAGCCTGGACAGGTACGAGCAGTACTTC

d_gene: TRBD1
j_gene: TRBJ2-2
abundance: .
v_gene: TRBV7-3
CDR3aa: CASSSNRGRELFF
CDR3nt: TGTGCCAGCAGCTCAAACAGGGGGCGAGAGCTGTTTTTT

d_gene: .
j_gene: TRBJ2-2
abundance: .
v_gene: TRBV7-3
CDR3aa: CASSAYGQPPTGELFF
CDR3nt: TGTGCCAGCAGCGCGTACGGACAGCCGCCGACCGGGGAGCTGTTTTTT

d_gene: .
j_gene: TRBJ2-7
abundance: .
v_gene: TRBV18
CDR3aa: CASSPGGSSPSYEQYF
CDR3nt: TGTGCCAGCTCACCCGGAGGGAGTTCTCCCTCCTACGAGCAGTACTTC

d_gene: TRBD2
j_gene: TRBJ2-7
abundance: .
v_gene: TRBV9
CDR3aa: CASSAGTSGGAYEQYF
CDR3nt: TGTGCCAGCAGCGCCGGGACTAGCGGGGGGGCCTACGAGCAGTACTTC

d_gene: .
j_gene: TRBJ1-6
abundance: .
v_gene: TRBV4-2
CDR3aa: CASSQEADSSPLHF
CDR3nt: TGTGCCAGCAGCCAAGAGGCGGACAGCTCACCCCTCCACTTT